The present T cell receptor (beta chain) was sequenced within a study of CD8+ T cells in alopecia areata. Treatment described: oral pan-JAK inhibitor, 5-10 mg twice daily. Alopecia areata patients gave lesional scalp punch biopsies and peripheral blood samples. Turning to this clone: Its antigen is undetermined.

Points from the study as a whole: Many expanded lesional clones stayed in scalp and blood while on tofacitinib. Scalp clonality, together with expanded CD8+ clones among the top 100, fell significantly with tofacitinib.

It was cDNA, reverse transcribed from extracted RNA, that served as the sequencing template. Data came from immunoSEQ multiplex PCR; TCRdb stores just in-frame clones and leaves some out. The table shows about 210,000 clones, with 64% occurring only once. CDR1 and CDR2 from the germline V gene are MNHEY and SVGAGI. V gave up 0 bases and J gave up 5 bases, with 14 bases separating them. The CDR3 spans 16 residues. This rearrangement joins TRBV6-5 to TRBJ2-1, with D perhaps TRBD1 or TRBD2 (6 bases each). The clonotype was recovered from a human donor with alopecia areata. The source was CD4+ T cells sorted from blood, collected at week 4, from a patient treated with tofacitinib. CDR3 nucleotide sequence: TGTGCCAGCAGTTACTCGTCGGGGGCCCCTCACAATGAGCAGTTCTTC. It specifies CASSYSSGAPHNEQFF.